What follows describes a single T cell receptor (beta chain). Its target is unknown. These data originate in a study of T-cell memory formation after mild COVID-19. About the study: Among the donors, TCR clusters were largely specific to each donor.

Using constant-segment primers, 5'RACE produced TCR alpha and TCR beta cDNA libraries carrying sample barcodes and UMIs. A single record per CDR3 protein comes from TCRdb applying MiXCR to the 5' RACE reads. The table has about 320,000 distinct CDR3 sequences, around 15% seen once. Study-wide results and limits: Confirmation was lacking for SARS-CoV-2 specificity of second-wave clones that peaked on day 37. Contracting clones, day 15 to 85, had balanced CD4/CD8, and later expanders favored CD4+.

The sequencing sample was made of PBMCs or a T cell subset sorted from them (not recorded which). This clonotype was sampled from a man aged 18 to 30 who had mild COVID-19 (a few samples of this study predate the infection). Cell type and time point are not known.

The CDR3 DNA reads TGTGCCAGCAGCCAAGAATCGCGGGGCGACACAGATACGCAGTATTTT. Its translation: CASSQESRGDTDTQYF. The chain uses TRBV3-1 and TRBJ2-3; perhaps TRBD2 as D (6 bases). CDR3 size: 16 residues. Germline assignment: CDR1 LGHDT and CDR2 YNNKEL (reference sequence). V dropped 0 bases and J dropped 2 bases, with 12 bases sitting between them.